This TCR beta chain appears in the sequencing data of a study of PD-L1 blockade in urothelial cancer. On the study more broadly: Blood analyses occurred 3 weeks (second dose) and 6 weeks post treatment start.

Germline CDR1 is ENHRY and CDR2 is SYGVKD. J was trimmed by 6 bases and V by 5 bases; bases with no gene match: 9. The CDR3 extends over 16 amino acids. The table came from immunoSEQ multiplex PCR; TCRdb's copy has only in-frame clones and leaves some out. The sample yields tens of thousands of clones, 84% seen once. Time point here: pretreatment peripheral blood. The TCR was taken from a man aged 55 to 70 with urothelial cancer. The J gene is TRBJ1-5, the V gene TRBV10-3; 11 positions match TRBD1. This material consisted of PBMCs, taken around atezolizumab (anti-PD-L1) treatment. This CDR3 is CAISTGTGGVGQPQHF. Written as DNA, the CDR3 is TGTGCCATCAGTACCGGGACAGGGGGTGTGGGTCAGCCCCAGCATTTT.